This is a list of T cell receptor beta chains from one sample in a study of T cells after yellow fever vaccination. TCRdb re-called the 5' RACE reads with MiXCR, one entry per CDR3 protein. This sample has 400,000 to 450,000 distinct CDR3 sequences, with around 20% found just once. The sequencing here drew on PBMCs, taken before the yellow fever booster vaccination. The receptor set was obtained from a man between 18 and 35 years old who received the YFV17D yellow fever vaccine. CDR3s leave out the opening cysteine and the closing phenylalanine or tryptophan.

TRBJ2-1 | TRBV6-2/TRBV6-3 | ASSYQGSVNEQF
TRBJ2-1 | TRBV11-3 | ASSAQGGVQGEQF
TRBJ1-2 | TRBV7-9 | ASSSNREGYYGYT
TRBJ2-4 | TRBV7-9 | ASSFFSNAGARGNIQY
TRBJ1-2 | TRBV6-1 | ASIGPGGYT
TRBJ2-7 | TRBV6-2/TRBV6-3 | ASRRGLYGYEQY
TRBJ2-7 | TRBV12-3/TRBV12-4 | ASSRTVGAYEQY
TRBJ2-3 | TRBV30 | AWSSHTGTSGGPDTQY
TRBJ2-2 | TRBV24-1 | ATSAPNTGELF
TRBJ1-2 | TRBV29-1 | SVGEDGGYT
TRBJ2-3 | TRBV15 | ATSRKDSTDTQY
TRBJ2-1 | TRBV29-1 | SVGGGRDGI
TRBJ2-3 | TRBV7-8 | ASSSGTSGGHPDTQY
TRBJ1-6 | TRBV6-5 | ASSYSIRMSPLH
TRBJ1-4 | TRBV10-3 | AISEVGAEKLF
TRBJ2-5 | TRBV6-5 | ASSRQGGRETQY
TRBJ1-1 | TRBV7-2 | ASSLGDSPEAF
TRBJ1-5 | TRBV5-1 | ASSLVPGGVGQPQH
TRBJ2-7 | TRBV5-1 | ASRLAGGHYEQY
TRBJ2-1 | TRBV6-6 | ASSYGGGGASYNEQF
TRBJ1-1 | TRBV25-1 | ASRRGGGTEAF
TRBJ2-1 | TRBV7-2 | ASSLLWVQF